The 9 T cell receptor beta chains below all came from one sample that was sequenced in a study of cytomegalovirus exposure and HLA in healthy donors. Primers: 60 Vbeta forward and 13 Jbeta reverse. Generated by immunoSEQ multiplex PCR, the TCRdb table keeps only in-frame clones and is missing some. Of about 150,000 clones listed, 70% to 90% are singletons. The sample taken for sequencing was PBMCs. The source of these receptors is a woman aged 18-29 years in good health and CMV-seronegative.

The chain combines TRBV6-1 with TRBJ2-3, with 8 nucleotides matching TRBD2. The V segment lost 7 bases and the J segment 4 bases; nucleotides outside the gene matches: 7. The V gene's germline CDR1 is MNHNS and CDR2 SASEGT. The CDR3 totals 14 residues. CDR3 DNA: TGTGCCAGCACCATCGGACTAGCATCAGATACGCAGTATTTT. Translated, it gives CASTIGLASDTQYF.

The chain is built from TRBV7-2 and TRBJ2-2, with a weak D call TRBD1 (6 bases). This CDR3 spans 15 amino acids. The V gene lost 5 bases and the J gene lost 8 bases, with 18 bases spanning the gap. Germline lookup yields CDR1 SGHTA and CDR2 FQGNSA. CDR3 nucleotide sequence: TGTGCCAGCAGCCCTTTGGGACAAGGTCGAGGGGAGCTGTTTTTT. This gives the protein CASSPLGQGRGELFF.

The V gene is TRBV2, the J gene TRBJ2-1; 8 positions agree with TRBD2. The CDR3 has 13 residues. The germline CDR1 and CDR2 sequences are SNHLY and FYNNEI. J was trimmed by 7 bases and V by 7 bases; bases with no gene match: 6. CDR3 in DNA: TGTGCCAGCACTCGAGCGGGAGAGAATGAGCAGTTCTTC. Protein product: CASTRAGENEQFF.

The sample holds one count of this clone. The chain carries TRBV19 and TRBJ1-2; D is unclear. Trimming cost V 3 bases and J 6 bases, with 11 bases left between them. The V gene's germline CDR1 is LNHDA and CDR2 SQIVND (reference sequence). CDR3 length: 13 amino acids. The CDR3 loop is CASSMGAANGYTF. For the CDR3, the DNA is TGTGCCAGTAGTATGGGAGCGGCAAATGGCTACACCTTC.

V gene TRBV5-1 combines with J gene TRBJ1-1, with 8 positions matching TRBD1. Germline V lookup: CDR1 SGHRS, CDR2 YFSETQ. This CDR3 is 13 amino acids long. Trimming took 5 bases from V and 6 from J; bases not matched to a gene: 6. The CDR3 sequence: CASSGQGLAEAFF. For the CDR3, the DNA is TGCGCCAGCAGTGGACAGGGCTTAGCTGAAGCTTTCTTT. Full variable domain (rest looked up from reference TRBV5-1 and TRBJ1-1): KAGVTQTPRYLIKTRGQQVTLSCSPISGHRSVSWYQQTPGQGLQFLFEYFSETQRNKGNFPGRFSGRQFSNSRSEMNVSTLELGDSALYLCASSGQGLAEAFFGQGTRLTVV.

J is TRBJ2-1 and V is TRBV5-1; the match to TRBD2 covers 12 bases. J lost 4 bases, V lost 0 bases, and 5 bases had no gene match. Germline CDR1 and CDR2: SGHRS and YFSETQ. The CDR3 is made up of 17 amino acids. The CDR3 loop reads CASSLVPTSGRYNEQFF. The CDR3 region has the DNA TGCGCCAGCAGCTTGGTCCCAACTAGCGGGAGGTACAATGAGCAGTTCTTC.

This clone occurred a few times. The chain combines TRBV19 with TRBJ2-3, with a weak D call TRBD2 (6 bases). V dropped 5 bases and J dropped 0 bases, with 9 bases sitting between them. Germline lookup yields CDR1 LNHDA and CDR2 SQIVND (reference sequence). CDR3 length: 14 amino acids. This CDR3 reads CASSRLGSTDTQYF. The CDR3, as DNA: TGTGCCAGTAGTCGACTAGGGAGCACAGATACGCAGTATTTT. The variable domain in full, completed from reference TRBV19 and TRBJ2-3, reads DGGITQSPKYLFRKEGQNVTLSCEQNLNHDAMYWYRQDPGQGLRLIYYSQIVNDFQKGDIAEGYSVSREKKESFPLTVTSAQKNPTAFYLCASSRLGSTDTQYFGPGTRLTVL.

The V call is TRBV5-1, the J call TRBJ2-3; 7 bases map to TRBD1. Germline values: CDR1 SGHRS, CDR2 YFSETQ. After removal of 4 bases from V and 1 base from J, the junction contained 6 bases not matched to a gene. This CDR3 contains 15 residues. The DNA of the CDR3 is TGCGCCAGCAGCCCAACCGGGACAGGCACAGATACGCAGTATTTT. This codes for CASSPTGTGTDTQYF.

The genes are TRBV30 and TRBJ1-2; 9 bases match TRBD1. This CDR3 has 12 residues. Germline trimming cut 6 bases from V and 5 bases from J; bases unmatched to any gene: 4. Germline V gene lookup returns CDR1 GTSNPN and CDR2 SVGIG (reference sequence). The CDR3 DNA sequence: TGTGCCTGCACAGGGGGCGCGTATGGCTACACCTTC. This sequence encodes CACTGGAYGYTF.